The T cell receptor (beta chain) under discussion was sequenced for a study of T-cell memory formation after mild COVID-19. At the level of the study: The TCR clusters were mostly specific to one donor.

This clonotype was detected a few times. Its specificity is not known. Sequence at one end of the junction differs from germline and may be a read error. Germline V gene sequence: CDR1 SGDLS, CDR2 YYNGEE. The CDR3 contains 14 residues. TCRdb called the 5' RACE reads again in MiXCR, with one record for every CDR3 protein. This table holds 250,000 to 350,000 distinct CDR3 sequences, about 16% found once. Study-level findings and limits: From day 15 to 85, contracting clones were balanced between CD4 and CD8, whereas later expanders leaned toward CD4+. CD4+ contracting clones were found mainly in CM and EM, and CD8+ ones in EMRA. Cross-reactive memory appears to have joined, as suggested by some responding clones showing up in pre-infection memory.

The genes are TRBV9 and TRBJ2-3; D not certain. Material: PBMCs or a T cell subset sorted from them (not recorded which). The receptor was derived from a man younger than 35 who had mild COVID-19 (a few samples of this study predate the infection). Cell type and time point are not known. The CDR3 reads CVSSVGWATDTQYF. DNA for the CDR3: TGTGTCAGCAGCGTAGGCTGGGCCACAGATACGCAGTATTTT.